This T cell receptor (beta chain) was sequenced for a study of shared clonotypes between healthy human individuals. Overall study: For every donor, three CD4 naive, three CD4 memory, two CD8 naive and one CD8 memory plates were used. Study-wide points: Sample collection involved blood only; tissue repertoires are likely different.

Naive CD45RA+ and memory CD45RA-negative subsets were split from CD4+ cells. The V gene's germline CDR1 is SGHRS and CDR2 YFSETQ. V was clipped by 0 bases and J by 6 bases; unmatched bases: 3. This CDR3 comprises 14 residues. About this clone: Its target is not known. This sample includes further DNA sequences coding for the same CDR3.

Profiling relied on immunoSEQ multiplex PCR, and the TCRdb table lists in-frame clones only, not all of them. This table holds about 1 million clones, more than 60% found once. Material for sequencing was memory CD4+ T cells sorted from blood. Subset reported: CD45RA-negative fraction. This sequence originates from a man aged 18 to 35 in good health. The J gene is TRBJ1-2, the V gene TRBV5-1; 9 bases are a match to TRBD1. CDR3: CASSLDRGRDGYTF. The DNA of the CDR3 is TGCGCCAGCAGCTTGGACAGGGGGCGCGATGGCTACACCTTC.